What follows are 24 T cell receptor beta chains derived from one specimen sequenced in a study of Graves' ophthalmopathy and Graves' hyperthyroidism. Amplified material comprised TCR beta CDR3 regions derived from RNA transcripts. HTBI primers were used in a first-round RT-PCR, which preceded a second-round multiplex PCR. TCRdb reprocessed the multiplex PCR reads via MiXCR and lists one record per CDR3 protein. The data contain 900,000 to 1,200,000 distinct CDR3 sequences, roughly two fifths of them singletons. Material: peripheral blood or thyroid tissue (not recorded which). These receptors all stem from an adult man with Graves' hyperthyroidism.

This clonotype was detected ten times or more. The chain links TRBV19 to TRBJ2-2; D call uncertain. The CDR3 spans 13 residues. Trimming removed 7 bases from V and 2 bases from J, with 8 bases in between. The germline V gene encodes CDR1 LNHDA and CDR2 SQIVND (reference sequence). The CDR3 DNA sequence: TGTGCCAGTAAACCTAAAAACACCGGGGAGCTGTTTTTT. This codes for CASKPKNTGELFF.

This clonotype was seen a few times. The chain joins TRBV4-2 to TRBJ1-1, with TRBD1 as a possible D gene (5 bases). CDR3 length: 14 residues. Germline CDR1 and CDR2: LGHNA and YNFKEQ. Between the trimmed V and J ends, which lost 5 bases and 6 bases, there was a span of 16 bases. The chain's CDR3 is CASSLIDRRSEAFF. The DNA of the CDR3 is TGTGCCAGCAGCTTAATAGACAGAAGGTCTGAAGCTTTCTTT.

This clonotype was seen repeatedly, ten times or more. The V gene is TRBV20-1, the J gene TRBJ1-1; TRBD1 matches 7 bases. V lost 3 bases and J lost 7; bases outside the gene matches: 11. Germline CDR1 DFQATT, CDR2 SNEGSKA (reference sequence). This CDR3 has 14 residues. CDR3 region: CSASPRTGWDEAFF. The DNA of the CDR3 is TGCAGTGCTAGTCCAAGGACAGGCTGGGATGAAGCTTTCTTT.

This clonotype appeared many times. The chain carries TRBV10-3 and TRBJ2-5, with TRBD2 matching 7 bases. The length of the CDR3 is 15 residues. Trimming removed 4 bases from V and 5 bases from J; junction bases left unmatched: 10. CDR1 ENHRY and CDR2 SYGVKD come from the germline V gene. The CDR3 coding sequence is TGTGCCATCAGTGGGGGTGCGGCGGGAGCTGAGACCCAGTACTTC. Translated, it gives CAISGGAAGAETQYF.

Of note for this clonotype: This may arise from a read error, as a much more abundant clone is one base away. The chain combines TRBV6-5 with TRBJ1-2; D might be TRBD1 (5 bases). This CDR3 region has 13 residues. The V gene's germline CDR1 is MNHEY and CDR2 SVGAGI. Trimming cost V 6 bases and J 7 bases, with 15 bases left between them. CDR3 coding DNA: TGTGCCAGCAGGCCGGACAACTCCGGTGGCTACACCTTC. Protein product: CASRPDNSGGYTF.

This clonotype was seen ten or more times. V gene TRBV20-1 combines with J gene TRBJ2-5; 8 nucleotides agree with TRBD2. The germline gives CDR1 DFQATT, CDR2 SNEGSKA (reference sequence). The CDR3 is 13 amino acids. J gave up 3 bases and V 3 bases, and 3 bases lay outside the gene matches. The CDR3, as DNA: TGCAGTGCTAGGAAACTAGCGGAAGAGACCCAGTACTTC. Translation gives CSARKLAEETQYF.

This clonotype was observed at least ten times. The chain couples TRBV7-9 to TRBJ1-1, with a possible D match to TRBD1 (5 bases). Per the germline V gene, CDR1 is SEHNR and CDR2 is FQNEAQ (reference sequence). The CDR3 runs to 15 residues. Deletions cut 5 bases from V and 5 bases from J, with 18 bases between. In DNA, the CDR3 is TGTGCCAGCAGCGACATTAAAGCGGGACGAACTGAAGCTTTCTTT. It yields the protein CASSDIKAGRTEAFF.

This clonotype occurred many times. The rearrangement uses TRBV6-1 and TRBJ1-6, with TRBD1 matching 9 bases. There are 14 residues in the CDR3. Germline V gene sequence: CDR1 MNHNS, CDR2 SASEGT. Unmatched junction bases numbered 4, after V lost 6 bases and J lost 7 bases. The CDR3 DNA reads TGTGCCAGCAGCGGACAGGGGTGGAATTCACCCCTCCACTTT. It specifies CASSGQGWNSPLHF.

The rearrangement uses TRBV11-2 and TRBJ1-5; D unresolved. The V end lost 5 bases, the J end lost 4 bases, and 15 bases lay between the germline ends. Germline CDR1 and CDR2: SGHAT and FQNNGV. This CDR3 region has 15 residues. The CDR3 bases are TGTGCCAGCAGCCCCGTGGACGGTAGTAATCAGCCCCAGCATTTT. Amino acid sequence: CASSPVDGSNQPQHF.

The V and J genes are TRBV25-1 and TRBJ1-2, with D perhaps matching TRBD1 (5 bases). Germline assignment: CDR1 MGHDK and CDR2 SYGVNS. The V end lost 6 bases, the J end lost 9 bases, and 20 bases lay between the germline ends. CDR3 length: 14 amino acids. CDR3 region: CASSQRPRDRSYTF. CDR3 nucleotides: TGTGCCAGCAGCCAGAGGCCCAGGGATAGGAGCTACACCTTC.

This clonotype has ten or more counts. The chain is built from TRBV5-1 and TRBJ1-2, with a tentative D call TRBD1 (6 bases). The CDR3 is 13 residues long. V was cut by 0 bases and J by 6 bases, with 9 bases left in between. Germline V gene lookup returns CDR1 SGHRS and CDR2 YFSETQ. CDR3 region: CASSLEAGDGYTF. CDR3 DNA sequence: TGCGCCAGCAGCTTGGAGGCAGGGGATGGCTACACCTTC. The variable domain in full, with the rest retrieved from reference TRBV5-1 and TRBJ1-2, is KAGVTQTPRYLIKTRGQQVTLSCSPISGHRSVSWYQQTPGQGLQFLFEYFSETQRNKGNFPGRFSGRQFSNSRSEMNVSTLELGDSALYLCASSLEAGDGYTFGSGTRLTVV.

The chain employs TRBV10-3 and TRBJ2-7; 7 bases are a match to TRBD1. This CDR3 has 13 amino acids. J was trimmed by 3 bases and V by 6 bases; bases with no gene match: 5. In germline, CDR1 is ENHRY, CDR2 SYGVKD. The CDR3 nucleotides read TGTGCCATCAGAGGACAGGACCACTACGAGCAGTACTTC. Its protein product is CAIRGQDHYEQYF.

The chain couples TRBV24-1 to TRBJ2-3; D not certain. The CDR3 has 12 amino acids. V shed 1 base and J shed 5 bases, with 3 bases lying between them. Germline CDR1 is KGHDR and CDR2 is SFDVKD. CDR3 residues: CATSDFEDTQYF. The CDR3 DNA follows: TGTGCCACCAGTGATTTTGAAGATACGCAGTATTTT.

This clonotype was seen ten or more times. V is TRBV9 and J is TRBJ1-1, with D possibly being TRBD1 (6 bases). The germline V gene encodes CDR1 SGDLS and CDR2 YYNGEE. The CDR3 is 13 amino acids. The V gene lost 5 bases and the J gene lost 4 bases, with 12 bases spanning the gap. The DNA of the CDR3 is TGTGCCAGCAGTGAAGGGGGGGGCACTGAAGCTTTCTTT. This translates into CASSEGGGTEAFF.

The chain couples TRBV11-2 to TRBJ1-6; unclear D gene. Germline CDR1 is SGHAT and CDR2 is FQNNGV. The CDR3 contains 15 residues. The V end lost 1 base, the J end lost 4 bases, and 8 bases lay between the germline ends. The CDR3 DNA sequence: TGTGCCAGCAGCTTAGGGGGAGATTATAATTCACCCCTCCACTTT. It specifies CASSLGGDYNSPLHF.

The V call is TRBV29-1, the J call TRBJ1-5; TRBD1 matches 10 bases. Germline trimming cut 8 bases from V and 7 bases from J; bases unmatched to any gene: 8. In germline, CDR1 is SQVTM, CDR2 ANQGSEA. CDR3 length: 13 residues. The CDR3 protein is CSLGTGVEQPQHF. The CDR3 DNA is TGCAGCTTAGGGACAGGGGTCGAACAGCCCCAGCATTTT.

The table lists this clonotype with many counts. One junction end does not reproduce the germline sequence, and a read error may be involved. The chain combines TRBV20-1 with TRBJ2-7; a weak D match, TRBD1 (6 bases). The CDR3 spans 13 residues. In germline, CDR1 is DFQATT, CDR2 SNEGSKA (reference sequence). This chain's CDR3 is CSARRPGEDEQYF. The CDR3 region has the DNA TGTAGTGCTAGAAGGCCAGGGGAAGACGAGCAGTACTTC.

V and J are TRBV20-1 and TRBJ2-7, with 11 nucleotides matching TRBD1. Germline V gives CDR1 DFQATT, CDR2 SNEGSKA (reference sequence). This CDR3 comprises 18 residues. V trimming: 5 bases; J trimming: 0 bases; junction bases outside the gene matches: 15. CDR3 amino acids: CSAQILNQGTGGSYEQYF. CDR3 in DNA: TGCAGTGCTCAAATCCTCAATCAGGGGACAGGGGGCTCCTACGAGCAGTACTTC.

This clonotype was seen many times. CDR3 sequence: CASSPRAATTGELFF. CDR3 nucleotide sequence: TGTGCCAGCAGCCCACGGGCTGCGACTACCGGGGAGCTGTTTTTT. V and J are TRBV7-7 and TRBJ2-2; the D is unclear. Germline V gene lookup returns CDR1 SSHAT and CDR2 FNYEAQ (reference sequence). Deletions cut 5 bases from V and 5 bases from J, with 15 bases between. CDR3 length: 15 amino acids.

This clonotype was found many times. CDR3 coding DNA: TGTGCCAGCAAGCGGGGACAGGGGGCTTGGAATTCACCCCTCCACTTT. It codes for CASKRGQGAWNSPLHF. The chain uses TRBV2 and TRBJ1-6, with TRBD1 matching over 12 bases. Germline values: CDR1 SNHLY, CDR2 FYNNEI. The J segment lost 7 bases and the V segment lost 7 bases, leaving 8 bases of the junction unmatched. This CDR3 has 16 residues.

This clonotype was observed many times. The CDR3 sequence: CASSSPGQGNHEQYF. The DNA for the CDR3 is TGTGCCAGCAGCTCCCCGGGACAGGGAAACCACGAGCAGTACTTC. This chain connects TRBV7-9 to TRBJ2-7, with TRBD1 matching 9 bases. CDR3 length: 15 amino acids. The J segment lost 5 bases and the V segment lost 4 bases, leaving 9 bases of the junction unmatched. Germline CDR1 is SEHNR and CDR2 is FQNEAQ (reference sequence). Supplemented by reference TRBV7-9 and TRBJ2-7, the full variable domain reads DTGVSQNPRHKITKRGQNVTFRCDPISEHNRLYWYRQTLGQGPEFLTYFQNEAQLEKSRLLSDRFSAERPKGSFSTLEIQRTEQGDSAMYLCASSSPGQGNHEQYFGPGTRLTVT.

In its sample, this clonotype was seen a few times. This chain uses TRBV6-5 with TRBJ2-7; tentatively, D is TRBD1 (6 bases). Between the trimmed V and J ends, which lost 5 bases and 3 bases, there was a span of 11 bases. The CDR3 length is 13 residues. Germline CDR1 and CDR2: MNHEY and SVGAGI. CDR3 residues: CASSEDSHYEQYF. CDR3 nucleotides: TGTGCCAGCAGTGAGGACAGTCACTACGAGCAGTACTTC.

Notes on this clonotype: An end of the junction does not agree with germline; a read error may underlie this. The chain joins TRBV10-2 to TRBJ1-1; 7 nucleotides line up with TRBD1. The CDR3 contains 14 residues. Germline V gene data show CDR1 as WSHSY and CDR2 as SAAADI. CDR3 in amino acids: CASPRTGRNTEAFF. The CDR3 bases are TGTGCCAGCCCCCGGACAGGTCGGAACACTGAAGCTTTCTTT.

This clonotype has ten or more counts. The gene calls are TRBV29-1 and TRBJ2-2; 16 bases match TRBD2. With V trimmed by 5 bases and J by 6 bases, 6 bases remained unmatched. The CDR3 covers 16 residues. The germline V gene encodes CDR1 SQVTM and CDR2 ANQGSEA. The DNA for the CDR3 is TGCAGCGTTCGGGAGGGACTAGCGGGAGGGCCCGGGGAGCTGTTTTTT. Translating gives CSVREGLAGGPGELFF.